Below are 24 T cell receptor beta chains sequenced from a single sample in a study of STAT5B mutations in CD4+ large granular lymphocyte leukemia. Method: immunoSEQ multiplex PCR; TCRdb's copy keeps in-frame clones and lacks some. The sample records about 45,000 clones, approximately 86% being singletons. The sequencing input was CD4+ T cells from blood buffy coats. The receptor set was obtained from a human donor in good health.

The V gene is TRBV5-1, the J gene TRBJ2-2; 7 bases line up with TRBD2. The J segment lost 7 bases and the V segment lost 3 bases, leaving 9 bases of the junction unmatched. Germline-derived CDR1 and CDR2 are SGHRS and YFSETQ. This CDR3 has 15 residues. The chain's CDR3 is CASSWGTTSGGELFF. The CDR3 DNA reads as TGCGCCAGCAGCTGGGGGACTACCTCGGGCGGGGAGCTGTTTTTT. The full variable domain, completed using reference TRBV5-1 and TRBJ2-2, is KAGVTQTPRYLIKTRGQQVTLSCSPISGHRSVSWYQQTPGQGLQFLFEYFSETQRNKGNFPGRFSGRQFSNSRSEMNVSTLELGDSALYLCASSWGTTSGGELFFGEGSRLTVL.

This sequence joins TRBV11-2 and TRBJ2-7, with D unclear. The CDR3 has 11 residues. Germline CDR1 reads SGHAT; CDR2 reads FQNNGV. Trimming took off 2 bases at V and 4 bases at J, with 3 bases between the two ends. The CDR3 loop is CASSLRYEQYF. The CDR3 bases are TGTGCCAGCAGCTTAAGATACGAGCAGTACTTC. The whole variable domain, filled in from reference TRBV11-2 and TRBJ2-7, reads EAGVAQSPRYKIIEKRQSVAFWCNPISGHATLYWYQQILGQGPKLLIQFQNNGVVDDSQLPKDRFSAERLKGVDSTLKIQPAKLEDSAVYLCASSLRYEQYFGPGTRLTVT.

A few counts support this clone. V and J are TRBV4-1 and TRBJ1-2; perhaps TRBD1 as D (5 bases). CDR3 length: 16 amino acids. Deletions cut 3 bases from V and 7 bases from J, with 21 bases between. Looked up from germline, CDR1 is MGHRA and CDR2 is YSYEKL. The CDR3 is CASSQARILGQGGYTF. CDR3 nucleotides: TGCGCCAGCAGCCAGGCACGAATTCTGGGGCAGGGTGGCTACACCTTC.

This chain joins TRBV7-9 and TRBJ2-3, with D tentatively TRBD2 (5 bases). The ends were cut back, 1 base at V and 10 bases at J, with 12 bases in the middle. Germline lookup yields CDR1 SEHNR and CDR2 FQNEAQ (reference sequence). The CDR3 sequence is 13 residues long. The CDR3 is CASSLGGARAQYF. CDR3 sequence (DNA): TGTGCCAGCAGCTTAGGGGGAGCGCGAGCGCAGTATTTT.

The chain is built from TRBV27 and TRBJ1-5, with D possibly TRBD1 on 6 matching bases. V shed 7 bases and J shed 2 bases, with 9 bases lying between them. Germline V gene sequence: CDR1 MNHEY, CDR2 SMNVEV (reference sequence). The CDR3 consists of 13 residues. The CDR3 region has the DNA TGTGCCAGCAAAGGGGGGGGCAATCAGCCCCAGCATTTT. This codes for CASKGGGNQPQHF.

The chain has TRBV6-6 and TRBJ2-1; D is uncertain. The CDR3 loop spans 12 amino acids. Looked up from germline, CDR1 is MNHNY and CDR2 is SVGAGI (reference sequence). V was cut by 0 bases and J by 9 bases, with 6 bases left in between. In DNA form, the CDR3 reads TGTGCCAGCAGTTACTCGGGTGGTGAGCAGTTCTTC. Its protein is CASSYSGGEQFF.

The chain recombines TRBV19 with TRBJ2-3; no firm D call. V was cut by 7 bases and J by 1 base, with 9 bases left in between. Germline CDR1 LNHDA, CDR2 SQIVND (reference sequence). CDR3 length: 13 amino acids. This chain's CDR3 is CASKPDGTDTQYF. The CDR3 DNA reads TGTGCCAGTAAACCGGACGGCACAGATACGCAGTATTTT.

This clone was detected once. This chain links TRBV19 with TRBJ1-1; D is unclear. CDR1 is LNHDA, CDR2 SQIVND, per germline (reference sequence). This CDR3 has 14 amino acids. Trimming took off 9 bases at V and 0 bases at J, with 14 bases between the two ends. This chain's CDR3 is CASQTGRMNTEAFF. CDR3 nucleotide sequence: TGTGCCAGCCAGACGGGAAGAATGAACACTGAAGCTTTCTTT.

This sequence joins TRBV20-1 and TRBJ2-7; D remains unclear. V lost 0 bases, J lost 3 bases, and 3 bases lay in between. The CDR3 covers 11 residues. CDR1 and CDR2 (germline): DFQATT, SNEGSKA (reference sequence). CDR3 coding DNA: TGCAGTGCTAGAGAAAACTACGAGCAGTACTTC. Residues: CSARENYEQYF.

This rearrangement joins TRBV5-1 to TRBJ2-3; D call uncertain. CDR1 is SGHRS, CDR2 YFSETQ, per germline. This CDR3 contains 17 residues. The ends were cut back, 0 bases at V and 2 bases at J, with 16 bases in the middle. CDR3 region: CASSLGDARAYTDTQYF. The CDR3 coding sequence is TGCGCCAGCAGCTTGGGAGATGCACGGGCCTACACAGATACGCAGTATTTT.

In this sample, this clone turned up a few times. The chain employs TRBV7-3 and TRBJ1-2, with 7 bases identical to TRBD1. Unmatched junction bases numbered 15, after V lost 0 bases and J lost 5 bases. CDR3 size: 18 residues. CDR1 and CDR2 (germline): SGHTA, FQGTGA. The CDR3 DNA follows: TGTGCCAGCAGCTTAACGCCTATGGGGGCAGGGGGAGGGTATGGCTACACCTTC. Amino acids: CASSLTPMGAGGGYGYTF. Together with reference TRBV7-3 and TRBJ1-2, the CDR3 gives the full variable domain: GAGVSQTPSNKVTEKGKYVELRCDPISGHTALYWYRQSLGQGPEFLIYFQGTGAADDSGLPNDRFFAVRPEGSVSTLKIQRTERGDSAVYLCASSLTPMGAGGGYGYTFGSGTRLTVV.

In this sample, this clone turned up a few times. The V call is TRBV21-1, the J call TRBJ2-7; the table's D call of TRBD1 was not tested on the DNA. TRBV21-1 is an annotated pseudogene. The CDR3 runs to 16 residues. The CDR3 loop reads CASSKARAGVPYEQYF. DNA of the CDR3: TGTGCCAGCAGCAAAGCACGGGCAGGGGTCCCCTACGAGCAGTACTTC.

The rearrangement links TRBV28 to TRBJ1-5; D unclear. V gave up 2 bases and J gave up 4 bases, with 3 bases separating them. CDR3 size: 12 residues. Germline V CDR1 and CDR2: MDHEN, SYDVKM. The CDR3 DNA is TGTGCCAGCAGTTTACAAAATCAGCCCCAGCATTTT. Translation: CASSLQNQPQHF.

This sequence joins TRBV7-9 and TRBJ1-1; D not certain. Germline lookup yields CDR1 SEHNR and CDR2 FQNEAQ (reference sequence). V dropped 3 bases and J dropped 1 base, with 9 bases sitting between them. The CDR3 has 14 residues. CDR3 in DNA: TGTGCCAGCAGCTTCCAGTCAGCGAACACTGAAGCTTTCTTT. Protein product: CASSFQSANTEAFF. The full variable domain, completed using reference TRBV7-9 and TRBJ1-1, is DTGVSQNPRHKITKRGQNVTFRCDPISEHNRLYWYRQTLGQGPEFLTYFQNEAQLEKSRLLSDRFSAERPKGSFSTLEIQRTEQGDSAMYLCASSFQSANTEAFFGQGTRLTVV.

The chain couples TRBV6-1 to TRBJ2-3; 10 nucleotides match TRBD2. The CDR3 totals 16 residues. J lost 3 bases, V lost 2 bases, and 5 bases had no gene match. Germline V gene lookup returns CDR1 MNHNS and CDR2 SASEGT. In DNA, the CDR3 is TGTGCCAGCAGTGAATTGTCTAGCGGGAGAACAGATACGCAGTATTTT. The encoded protein is CASSELSSGRTDTQYF.

The CDR3 here is CASSEEWGSNQPQHF. CDR3 DNA: TGTGCCAGCAGTGAAGAATGGGGCAGCAATCAGCCCCAGCATTTT. This rearrangement joins TRBV2 to TRBJ1-5; D is possibly TRBD1 (5 bases). V lost 1 base and J 1 base, leaving 8 bases between the germline ends. This CDR3 is 15 amino acids long. Germline CDR1 SNHLY, CDR2 FYNNEI.

The V and J genes are TRBV6-5 and TRBJ2-2; 8 bases line up with TRBD1. J was trimmed by 5 bases and V by 10 bases; bases with no gene match: 9. CDR1 MNHEY and CDR2 SVGAGI come from the germline V gene. The CDR3 sequence is 14 residues long. In DNA form, the CDR3 reads TGTGCCACCCAGCAGGGGGCGCGGACCGGGGAGCTGTTTTTT. Translation gives CATQQGARTGELFF.

This rearrangement joins TRBV19 to TRBJ2-3; no firm D call. CDR1 and CDR2 (germline): LNHDA, SQIVND (reference sequence). Trimming removed 7 bases from V and 1 base from J, with 12 bases in between. The CDR3 contains 14 residues. The CDR3 nucleotides are TGTGCCAGTAATAACCCGACGCGCACAGATACGCAGTATTTT. Translated: CASNNPTRTDTQYF.

The chain links TRBV28 to TRBJ2-7; 12 bases align to TRBD2. The trim removed 4 bases at V and 4 bases at J, leaving 14 bases unmatched. The germline V gene has CDR1 MDHEN and CDR2 SYDVKM. The CDR3 loop spans 18 amino acids. The CDR3 region is CASSSRLAGATRRYEQYF. CDR3 nucleotides: TGTGCCAGCAGTTCCCGACTAGCGGGAGCAACCAGGAGGTACGAGCAGTACTTC.

This sequence joins TRBV6-1 and TRBJ2-1; possibly TRBD1 for D (6 bases). Looked up from germline, CDR1 is MNHNS and CDR2 is SASEGT. The CDR3 extends over 15 amino acids. Trimming left V 6 bases short and J 0 bases short, with 12 bases between. CDR3 sequence (DNA): TGTGCCAGCAGGCAAACAGGGATCTCCTACAATGAGCAGTTCTTC. Translation: CASRQTGISYNEQFF.

V is TRBV28 and J is TRBJ1-5; D gene uncertain. In germline, CDR1 is MDHEN, CDR2 SYDVKM. The V end was cut by 6 bases, the J end by 9 bases, with 15 bases between. CDR3 length: 13 amino acids. The DNA for the CDR3 is TGTGCCAGCAGCGATCCGAGCCTTGGGCCCCAGCATTTT. Its protein is CASSDPSLGPQHF. The variable domain in full, completed from reference TRBV28 and TRBJ1-5, reads DVKVTQSSRYLVKRTGEKVFLECVQDMDHENMFWYRQDPGLGLRLIYFSYDVKMKEKGDIPEGYSVSREKKERFSLILESASTNQTSMYLCASSDPSLGPQHFGDGTRLSIL.

The chain employs TRBV7-2 and TRBJ1-2; 9 bases align to TRBD1. This CDR3 contains 14 residues. The V gene's germline CDR1 is SGHTA and CDR2 FQGNSA. V was pared by 5 bases and J by 4 bases, with 5 bases of the junction left unmatched. The CDR3 spells CASSGTGGAYGYTF. CDR3 nucleotide sequence: TGTGCCAGCAGCGGTACAGGGGGCGCCTATGGCTACACCTTC. Full variable domain (remainder filled in from reference TRBV7-2 and TRBJ1-2): GAGVSQSPSNKVTEKGKDVELRCDPISGHTALYWYRQSLGQGLEFLIYFQGNSAPDKSGLPSDRFSAERTGGSVSTLTIQRTQQEDSAVYLCASSGTGGAYGYTFGSGTRLTVV.

The chain joins TRBV7-8 to TRBJ2-3, with TRBD2 as a possible D gene (5 bases). The CDR3 length is 15 residues. Between the trimmed V and J ends, which lost 4 bases and 6 bases, there was a span of 17 bases. Germline V gene data show CDR1 as SGHVS and CDR2 as FQNEAQ. The CDR3 protein is CASSSPGSFTDTQYF. The CDR3 DNA reads TGTGCCAGCAGCTCCCCGGGGAGTTTCACGGATACGCAGTATTTT.

The CDR3 sequence is CASSLEGGFGNSPLHF. In DNA, the CDR3 is TGTGCCAGCAGCTTAGAGGGGGGCTTCGGTAATTCACCCCTCCACTTT. This chain joins TRBV7-2 and TRBJ1-6; a possible D gene is TRBD1 (6 bases). Trimming left V 1 base short and J 6 bases short, with 13 bases between. Germline assignment: CDR1 SGHTA and CDR2 FQGNSA. This CDR3 has 16 amino acids.